The source of this T cell receptor (beta chain) is a study of CD8+CD57+ T cells in acquired aplastic anemia. Germline CDR1 and CDR2: MNHNS and SASEGT. Trimming removed 1 base at V and 11 bases at J, with 15 bases between. This CDR3 spans 15 amino acids. The study profiled TCR beta VDJ and CDR3 using genomic DNA as template. Each CDR3 protein is one row after TCRdb ran MiXCR on the reads. The table includes approximately 190,000 distinct CDR3 sequences, around 65% detected once. This clonotype was counted a few times. What it recognizes is unknown. General study results and limits: Levels of CD8+ Simpson's diversity were not significantly distinct in patients versus controls.

This sequence originates from a human donor with severe aplastic anemia or a healthy control (not recorded which). This chain joins TRBV6-1 and TRBJ1-6; D is possibly TRBD1 (5 bases). Sequencing was carried out using sorted CD4+, CD8+, or CD8+CD57+ T cells (not recorded which) from PBMCs. DNA of the CDR3: TGTGCCAGCAGTGAAGAAGGCAGGGCACCAGCACCCCTCCACTTT. Protein sequence: CASSEEGRAPAPLHF.